The 24 T cell receptor beta chains presented below share a single source sample, sequenced in a study of a mutant IDH1 vaccine in newly diagnosed glioma. Profiling relied on immunoSEQ multiplex PCR, and the TCRdb table lists in-frame clones only, not all of them. The table shows 70,000 to 100,000 clones, with 91% occurring only once. These TCRs' antigens remain unknown. Described time point: week 5, during vaccination. Every single dose of the vaccine, 300 ug of mutant IDH1 20-mer peptide, came with topical imiquimod. The source material was PBMCs, sampled from a glioma patient whose treatment included an IDH1 peptide vaccine. The receptors here all came from a woman in her forties or fifties with glioma.

V usage is TRBV4-1 and J usage is TRBJ2-3; TRBD1 aligns across 7 bases. Germline CDR1 reads MGHRA; CDR2 reads YSYEKL. V trimming: 3 bases; J trimming: 4 bases; junction bases outside the gene matches: 4. The CDR3 consists of 14 residues. The CDR3 sequence: CASSQTGSADTQYF. The CDR3 bases are TGCGCCAGCAGCCAGACAGGGTCTGCAGATACGCAGTATTTT.

V and J are TRBV7-9 and TRBJ2-4; possible D gene TRBD1, 5 bases. Trimming took 5 bases from V and 9 from J, leaving 14 bases between them. This CDR3 spans 13 amino acids. From germline, CDR1 is SEHNR and CDR2 FQNEAQ (reference sequence). This CDR3 is CASSLQDHGIQYF. The CDR3 coding sequence is TGTGCCAGCAGCCTACAGGACCACGGCATTCAGTACTTC.

This chain joins TRBV5-4 and TRBJ1-2, with D possibly TRBD1 on 6 matching bases. The germline V and J ends were trimmed by 4 bases and 7 bases, with 20 bases remaining between them. Germline loops: CDR1 SGHNT, CDR2 YYREEE (reference sequence). This CDR3 is built from 15 residues. CDR3 DNA: TGTGCCAGCAGCGTGCCTACAGGGTCGGTCTCTGGCTACACCTTC. Translation: CASSVPTGSVSGYTF.

The chain recombines TRBV19 with TRBJ2-2; possibly TRBD1 for D (6 bases). CDR1 is LNHDA and CDR2 is SQIVND in the germline V gene (reference sequence). V was trimmed by 7 bases and J by 3 bases, leaving 15 bases between them. This CDR3 has 15 residues. CDR3 nucleotide sequence: TGTGCCAGTAACCTACAGGGTACATACACCGGGGAGCTGTTTTTT. Translation gives CASNLQGTYTGELFF. The variable domain in full, completed from reference TRBV19 and TRBJ2-2, reads DGGITQSPKYLFRKEGQNVTLSCEQNLNHDAMYWYRQDPGQGLRLIYYSQIVNDFQKGDIAEGYSVSREKKESFPLTVTSAQKNPTAFYLCASNLQGTYTGELFFGEGSRLTVL.

The chain combines TRBV27 with TRBJ2-7, with a tentative D call TRBD1 (5 bases). Germline CDR1 is MNHEY and CDR2 is SMNVEV (reference sequence). The V and J ends lost 4 bases and 6 bases respectively, with 16 bases between them. CDR3 length: 14 residues. CDR3 bases: TGTGCCAGCAGTTCTCTCCTTTCCCAGGGCGAGCAGTACTTC. This encodes CASSSLLSQGEQYF.

The chain links TRBV19 to TRBJ2-3, with a possible D match to TRBD2 (6 bases). Germline V CDR1 and CDR2: LNHDA, SQIVND (reference sequence). The CDR3 covers 15 residues. V lost 4 bases to trimming and J lost 2 bases, with 13 bases between them. The CDR3 loop reads CASSNLGGITDTQYF. CDR3 in DNA: TGTGCCAGTAGTAACTTGGGGGGTATCACAGATACGCAGTATTTT.

In this sample, this clone turned up once. CDR3 sequence (DNA): TGTGCCAGTAGTACGGGGGGGGGAGATACGCAGTATTTT. It is translated as CASSTGGGDTQYF. This chain links TRBV19 with TRBJ2-3, with 8 bases lining up with TRBD2. There are 13 residues in the CDR3. Germline V gene sequence: CDR1 LNHDA, CDR2 SQIVND (reference sequence). V was clipped by 4 bases and J by 5 bases; unmatched bases: 2.

J is TRBJ2-7 and V is TRBV7-2; either TRBD1 or TRBD2 may fit D (6 bases each). V lost 1 base and J lost 2, with 15 bases in between. CDR1 is SGHTA and CDR2 is FQGNSA in the germline V gene. CDR3 size: 16 residues. The CDR3 protein is CASSLGRGTVAYEQYF. CDR3 sequence (DNA): TGTGCCAGCAGCTTAGGGAGGGGGACGGTGGCCTACGAGCAGTACTTC.

The rearrangement links TRBV7-6 to TRBJ2-1, with D unclear. CDR1 and CDR2 from the germline V gene are SGHVS and FNYEAQ. The CDR3 has 12 amino acids. Trimming took 5 bases from V and 6 from J, leaving 8 bases between them. The CDR3 bases are TGTGCCAGCAGCGACCTTTTCAATGAGCAGTTCTTC. The encoded protein is CASSDLFNEQFF.

The chain combines TRBV6-5 with TRBJ2-7; no clear D gene. The V end was cut by 6 bases, the J end by 2 bases, with 17 bases between. Germline lookup yields CDR1 MNHEY and CDR2 SVGAGI. The CDR3 length is 15 residues. The CDR3: CASSQSGAVTYEQYF. The CDR3 nucleotides are TGTGCCAGCAGCCAATCGGGCGCAGTTACCTACGAGCAGTACTTC.

This sequence joins TRBV10-2 and TRBJ2-7; D is undetermined. V lost 3 bases and J 4 bases, leaving 13 bases between the germline ends. The CDR3 length is 14 residues. CDR1 and CDR2 from the germline V gene are WSHSY and SAAADI. CDR3 nucleotide sequence: TGCGCCAGCAGTGAAGAGCTCTTCTTTTACGAGCAGTACTTC. It specifies CASSEELFFYEQYF.

This CDR3 is CASSLVEQIAKNIQYF. The CDR3 region has the DNA TGTGCCAGCAGCTTAGTAGAGCAGATAGCCAAAAACATTCAGTACTTC. The genes are TRBV7-2 and TRBJ2-4, with no clear D. The V end was cut by 1 base, the J end by 0 bases, with 10 bases between. The CDR3 loop spans 16 amino acids. The germline V gene has CDR1 SGHTA and CDR2 FQGNSA.

The J gene is TRBJ2-2, the V gene TRBV6-6, with 7 bases matching TRBD2. Looked up from germline, CDR1 is MNHNY and CDR2 is SVGAGI (reference sequence). Trimming cost V 4 bases and J 4 bases; bases outside gene matches: 9. The CDR3 covers 16 residues. As DNA, the CDR3 is TGTGCCAGCAGTTGGACGGCGGGAGTGGGCACCGGGGAGCTGTTTTTT. Translating it yields CASSWTAGVGTGELFF.

This clone was detected only a few times. J is TRBJ2-5 and V is TRBV19; the D gene is possibly TRBD2 (5 bases). CDR1 is LNHDA and CDR2 is SQIVND in the germline V gene (reference sequence). CDR3 size: 15 residues. V dropped 4 bases and J dropped 1 base, with 13 bases sitting between them. Here the CDR3 reads CASSTLLGRQETQYF. CDR3 in DNA: TGTGCCAGTAGTACCCTACTAGGGCGCCAAGAGACCCAGTACTTC.

This clone was detected once. V gene TRBV5-3 combines with J gene TRBJ1-4; a weak D match, TRBD1 (5 bases). TRBV5-3 is labeled an ORF, and its function is uncertain. Trimming removed 2 bases from V and 8 bases from J, with 16 bases in between. This CDR3 comprises 15 residues. The CDR3 loop is CARSFRGKCSEKLFF. The CDR3 bases are TGTGCCAGAAGCTTTCGGGGGAAGTGCTCGGAAAAACTGTTTTTT.

This chain links TRBV4-2 with TRBJ2-1; 8 nucleotides align to TRBD1. J was trimmed by 12 bases and V by 4 bases; bases with no gene match: 11. CDR1 is LGHNA and CDR2 is YNFKEQ in the germline V gene. This CDR3 has 14 residues. CDR3 DNA: TGTGCCAGCAGCCCCACGGGGGCCGGGACAGGGCAGTTCTTC. Translating it yields CASSPTGAGTGQFF.

V is TRBV20-1 and J is TRBJ2-7; 9 bases agree with TRBD2. The CDR3 runs 11 residues. Germline V CDR1 and CDR2: DFQATT, SNEGSKA (reference sequence). Unmatched junction bases numbered 7, after V lost 5 bases and J lost 11 bases. The CDR3 sequence is CSAYTGGREYF. In DNA form, the CDR3 reads TGCAGTGCTTACACTGGCGGGAGGGAGTACTTC.

The genes are TRBV23-1 and TRBJ2-7; maybe TRBD2 (6 bases). TRBV23-1 is an ORF, and what it does is uncertain. Trimming removed 11 bases at V and 1 base at J, with 12 bases between. The CDR3 sequence is 12 residues long. The CDR3 here is CAPPGRSYEQYF. CDR3 coding DNA: TGCGCCCCGCCTGGGAGGTCCTACGAGCAGTACTTC.

This clone showed up just once. V is TRBV9 and J is TRBJ2-1; D may be TRBD2 (6 bases). Germline lookup yields CDR1 SGDLS and CDR2 YYNGEE. V was clipped by 4 bases and J by 7 bases, with 9 bases between them. The CDR3 length is 12 residues. This chain's CDR3 is CASSYSGNEQFF. CDR3 DNA: TGTGCCAGCAGCTATAGCGGAAATGAGCAGTTCTTC.

The chain employs TRBV15 and TRBJ2-6; TRBD1 matches at 10 bases. Trimming cost V 5 bases and J 0 bases; bases outside gene matches: 7. CDR3 length: 18 amino acids. Germline values: CDR1 LNHNV, CDR2 YYDKDF (reference sequence). The CDR3 nucleotides read TGTGCCACCAGCGCAAAGACAGGGGGCGGCTCTGGGGCCAACGTCCTGACTTTC. It yields the protein CATSAKTGGGSGANVLTF.

The chain has TRBV28 and TRBJ2-5, with D possibly TRBD1 on 6 matching bases. The length of the CDR3 is 16 residues. Germline CDR1 reads MDHEN; CDR2 reads SYDVKM. Trimming pared 6 bases from V and 5 bases from J, leaving 22 bases between. In nucleotides, the CDR3 is TGTGCCAGCAGCCCGGGTGACAGGCCCCTACGGGAGACCCAGTACTTC. As protein: CASSPGDRPLRETQYF. Filled out from reference TRBV28 and TRBJ2-5, the complete variable domain reads DVKVTQSSRYLVKRTGEKVFLECVQDMDHENMFWYRQDPGLGLRLIYFSYDVKMKEKGDIPEGYSVSREKKERFSLILESASTNQTSMYLCASSPGDRPLRETQYFGPGTRLLVL.

This sequence joins TRBV5-6 and TRBJ2-7, with D possibly TRBD1 on 6 matching bases. Germline lookup yields CDR1 SGHDT and CDR2 YYEEEE. The length of the CDR3 is 13 residues. Trimming shortened V by 0 bases and J by 6 bases, and 10 bases separated the two germline ends. The DNA of the CDR3 is TGTGCCAGCAGCTTGGGTGGACAGATCGAGCAGTACTTC. Its protein product is CASSLGGQIEQYF.

This clone was found once. This chain joins TRBV9 and TRBJ2-7; 10 bases match TRBD1. This CDR3 has 15 residues. Germline V lookup: CDR1 SGDLS, CDR2 YYNGEE. With V trimmed by 4 bases and J by 3 bases, 7 bases remained unmatched. The CDR3 bases are TGTGCCAGCAGCCTCATGGGACAGGGGATCTACGAGCAGTACTTC. Amino acids: CASSLMGQGIYEQYF.

The chain uses TRBV28 and TRBJ1-2; D remains ambiguous. V lost 6 bases to trimming and J lost 7 bases, with 12 bases between them. The CDR3 covers 12 residues. The germline V gene encodes CDR1 MDHEN and CDR2 SYDVKM. DNA for the CDR3: TGTGCCAGCAGCGTGGGTCGGGTTGGCTACACCTTC. Encoded protein: CASSVGRVGYTF.